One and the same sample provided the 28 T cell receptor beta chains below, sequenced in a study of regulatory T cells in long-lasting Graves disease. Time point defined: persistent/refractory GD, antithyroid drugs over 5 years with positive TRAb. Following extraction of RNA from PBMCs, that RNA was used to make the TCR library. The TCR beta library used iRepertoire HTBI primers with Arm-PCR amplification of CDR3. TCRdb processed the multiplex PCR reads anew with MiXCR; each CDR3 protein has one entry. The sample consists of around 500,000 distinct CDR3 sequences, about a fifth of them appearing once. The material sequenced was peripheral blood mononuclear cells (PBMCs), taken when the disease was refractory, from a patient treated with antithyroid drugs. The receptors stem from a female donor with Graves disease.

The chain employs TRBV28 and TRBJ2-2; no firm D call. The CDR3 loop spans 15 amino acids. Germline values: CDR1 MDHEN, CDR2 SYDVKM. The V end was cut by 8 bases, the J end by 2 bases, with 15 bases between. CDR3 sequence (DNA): TGTGCCAGCGGACGGTCAACTGGTAACACCGGGGAGCTGTTTTTT. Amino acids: CASGRSTGNTGELFF.

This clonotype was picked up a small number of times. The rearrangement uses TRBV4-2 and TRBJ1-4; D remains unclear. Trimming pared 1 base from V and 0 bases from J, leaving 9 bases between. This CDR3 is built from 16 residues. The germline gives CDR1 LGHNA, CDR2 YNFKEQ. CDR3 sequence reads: CASSQGEGATNEKLFF. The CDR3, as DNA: TGTGCCAGCAGCCAAGGAGAAGGAGCAACTAATGAAAAACTGTTTTTT.

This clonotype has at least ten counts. CDR3 DNA sequence: TGTGCCAGCGCAAAACAAGTCTGGGTGGACGAGCAGTACTTC. Amino acid sequence: CASAKQVWVDEQYF. This chain connects TRBV28 to TRBJ2-7, with unresolved D. Trimming shortened V by 8 bases and J by 5 bases, and 19 bases separated the two germline ends. Germline CDR1 is MDHEN and CDR2 is SYDVKM. The CDR3 loop spans 14 amino acids.

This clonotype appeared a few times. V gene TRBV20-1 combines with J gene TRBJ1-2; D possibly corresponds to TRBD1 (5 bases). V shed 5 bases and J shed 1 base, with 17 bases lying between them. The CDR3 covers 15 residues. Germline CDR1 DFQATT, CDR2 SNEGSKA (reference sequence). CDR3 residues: CSAPVAGGINYGYTF. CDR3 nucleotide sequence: TGCAGTGCTCCCGTGGCGGGGGGGATTAACTATGGCTACACCTTC.

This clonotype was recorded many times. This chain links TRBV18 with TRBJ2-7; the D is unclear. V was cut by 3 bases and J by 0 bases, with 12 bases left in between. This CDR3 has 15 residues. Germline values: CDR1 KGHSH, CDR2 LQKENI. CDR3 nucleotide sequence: TGTGCCAGCTCACCCACGACCTCTAGCTCCTACGAGCAGTACTTC. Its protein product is CASSPTTSSSYEQYF.

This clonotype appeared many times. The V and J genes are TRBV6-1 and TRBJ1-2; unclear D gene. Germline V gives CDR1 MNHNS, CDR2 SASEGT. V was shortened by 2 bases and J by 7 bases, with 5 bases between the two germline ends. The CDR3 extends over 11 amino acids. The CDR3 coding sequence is TGTGCCAGCAGTGAAACACGTGGCTACACCTTC. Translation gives CASSETRGYTF.

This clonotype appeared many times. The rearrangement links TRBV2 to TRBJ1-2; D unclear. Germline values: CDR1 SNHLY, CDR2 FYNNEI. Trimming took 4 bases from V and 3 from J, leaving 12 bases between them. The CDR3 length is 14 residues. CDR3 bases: TGTGCCAGCAGTGGTCGACAAAATGACTATGGCTACACCTTC. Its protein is CASSGRQNDYGYTF.

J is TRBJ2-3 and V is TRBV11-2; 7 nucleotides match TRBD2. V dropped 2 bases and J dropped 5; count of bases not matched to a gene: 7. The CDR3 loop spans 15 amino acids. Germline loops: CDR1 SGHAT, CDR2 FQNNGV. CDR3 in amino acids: CASSLSGLVVDTQYF. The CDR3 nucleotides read TGTGCCAGCAGCTTATCAGGACTAGTGGTAGATACGCAGTATTTT.

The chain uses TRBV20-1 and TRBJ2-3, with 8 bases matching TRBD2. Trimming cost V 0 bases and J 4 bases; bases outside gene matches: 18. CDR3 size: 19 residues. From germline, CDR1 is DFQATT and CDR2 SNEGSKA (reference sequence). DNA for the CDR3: TGCAGTGCTAGAGATAAAATGGCGAGGGGACTAGGAAGCCCAGATACGCAGTATTTT. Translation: CSARDKMARGLGSPDTQYF.

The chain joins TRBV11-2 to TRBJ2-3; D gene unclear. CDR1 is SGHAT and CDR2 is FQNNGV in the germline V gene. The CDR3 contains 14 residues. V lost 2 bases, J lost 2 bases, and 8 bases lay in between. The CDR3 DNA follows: TGTGCCAGCAGCTTATTCGGGCCCACAGATACGCAGTATTTT. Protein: CASSLFGPTDTQYF.

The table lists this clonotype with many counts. The CDR3 sequence is CASSSRGDIAGASSYEQYF. CDR3 sequence (DNA): TGTGCCAGCAGCTCCCGTGGTGATATAGCGGGAGCGAGCTCCTACGAGCAGTACTTC. The chain combines TRBV7-6 with TRBJ2-7; 9 bases match TRBD2. The germline CDR1 and CDR2 sequences are SGHVS and FNYEAQ. The CDR3 has 19 amino acids. V lost 4 bases, J lost 0 bases, and 16 bases stayed unmatched.

The CDR3 sequence: CASNPPGAGRGNEQFF. CDR3 DNA: TGTGCCAGCAACCCCCCCGGGGCGGGAAGAGGTAATGAGCAGTTCTTC. The rearrangement links TRBV14 to TRBJ2-1; maybe TRBD2 (6 bases). From germline, CDR1 is SGHDN and CDR2 FVKESK. The CDR3 consists of 16 residues. Deletions cut 7 bases from V and 7 bases from J, with 23 bases between.

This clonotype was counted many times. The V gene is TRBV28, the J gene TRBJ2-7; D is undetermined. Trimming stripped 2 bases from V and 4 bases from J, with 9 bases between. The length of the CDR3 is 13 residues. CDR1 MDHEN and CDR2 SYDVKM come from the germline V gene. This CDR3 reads CASSLVGEYEQYF. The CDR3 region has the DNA TGTGCCAGCAGTTTAGTTGGCGAATACGAGCAGTACTTC.

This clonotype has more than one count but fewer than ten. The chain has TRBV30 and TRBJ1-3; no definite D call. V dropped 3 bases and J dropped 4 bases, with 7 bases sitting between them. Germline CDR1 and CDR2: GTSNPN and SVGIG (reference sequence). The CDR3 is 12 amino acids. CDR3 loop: CAWRTSGNTIYF. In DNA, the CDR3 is TGTGCCTGGAGAACCTCCGGAAACACCATATATTTT.

The chain's CDR3 is CASSFSQGGNIQYF. The CDR3 region has the DNA TGTGCCAGCAGTTTTTCGCAGGGCGGGAACATTCAGTACTTC. This chain connects TRBV27 to TRBJ2-4; perhaps D is TRBD1 or TRBD2 (5 bases each). Germline lookup yields CDR1 MNHEY and CDR2 SMNVEV (reference sequence). V was shortened by 3 bases and J by 7 bases, with 13 bases between the two germline ends. The CDR3 contains 14 residues.

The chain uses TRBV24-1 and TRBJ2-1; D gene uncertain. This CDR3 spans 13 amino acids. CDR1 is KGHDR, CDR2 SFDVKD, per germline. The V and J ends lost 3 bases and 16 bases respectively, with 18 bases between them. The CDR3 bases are TGTGCCACCAGTGATCTTGACTCCCGGAGTCACTTCTTC. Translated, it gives CATSDLDSRSHFF.

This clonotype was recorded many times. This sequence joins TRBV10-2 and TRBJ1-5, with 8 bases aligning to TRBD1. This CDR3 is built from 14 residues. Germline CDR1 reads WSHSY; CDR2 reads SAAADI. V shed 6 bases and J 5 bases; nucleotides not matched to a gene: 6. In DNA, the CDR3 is TGCGCCAGCAGCCATGGGACAGGTTATCAGCCCCAGCATTTT. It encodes CASSHGTGYQPQHF.

The CDR3 loop reads CASSLVYDPNTEAFF. CDR3 coding DNA: TGTGCCAGCAGCTTAGTTTACGACCCGAACACTGAAGCTTTCTTT. J is TRBJ1-1 and V is TRBV7-8; D unresolved. Deletions cut 1 base from V and 1 base from J, with 10 bases between. This CDR3 region has 15 residues. Germline CDR1 and CDR2: SGHVS and FQNEAQ. Together with reference TRBV7-8 and TRBJ1-1, the CDR3 gives the full variable domain: GAGVSQSPRYKVAKRGQDVALRCDPISGHVSLFWYQQALGQGPEFLTYFQNEAQLDKSGLPSDRFFAERPEGSVSTLKIQRTQQEDSAVYLCASSLVYDPNTEAFFGQGTRLTVV.

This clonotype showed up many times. This chain's CDR3 is CASSLAGGEQPQHF. DNA for the CDR3: TGTGCCAGCAGCTTAGCAGGGGGGGAACAGCCCCAGCATTTT. The chain recombines TRBV7-2 with TRBJ1-5, with D possibly TRBD1 on 6 matching bases. Trimming removed 0 bases from V and 7 bases from J, with 10 bases in between. Per the germline V gene, CDR1 is SGHTA and CDR2 is FQGNSA. The CDR3 is 14 residues long.

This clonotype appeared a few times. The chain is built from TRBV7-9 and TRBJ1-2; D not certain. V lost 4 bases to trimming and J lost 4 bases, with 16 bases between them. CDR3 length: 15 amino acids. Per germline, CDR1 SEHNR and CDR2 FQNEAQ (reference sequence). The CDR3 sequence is CASSSGLDKPYGYTF. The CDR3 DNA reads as TGTGCCAGCAGCTCCGGATTAGACAAGCCCTATGGCTACACCTTC.

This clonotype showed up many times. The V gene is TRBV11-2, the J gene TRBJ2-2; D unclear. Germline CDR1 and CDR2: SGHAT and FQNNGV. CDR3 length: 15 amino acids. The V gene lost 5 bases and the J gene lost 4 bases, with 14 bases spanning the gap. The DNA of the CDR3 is TGTGCCAGCAGCCCTACGGGCGTGGGCACCGGGGAGCTGTTTTTT. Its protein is CASSPTGVGTGELFF.

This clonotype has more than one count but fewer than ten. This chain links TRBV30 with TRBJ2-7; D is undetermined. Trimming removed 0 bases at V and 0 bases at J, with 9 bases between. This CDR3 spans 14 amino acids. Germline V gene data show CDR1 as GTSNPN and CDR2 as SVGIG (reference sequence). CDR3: CAWSVGPSSYEQYF. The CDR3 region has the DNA TGTGCCTGGAGTGTAGGTCCTTCCTCCTACGAGCAGTACTTC.

DNA for the CDR3: TGCGCCAGCAGCCAAGTCGGGGTAAATTCACCCCTCCACTTT. Translating it yields CASSQVGVNSPLHF. The chain carries TRBV4-3 and TRBJ1-6, with D unresolved. Germline-derived CDR1 and CDR2 are LGHNA and YSLEER. Trimming shortened V by 1 base and J by 7 bases, and 8 bases separated the two germline ends. The CDR3 spans 14 residues.

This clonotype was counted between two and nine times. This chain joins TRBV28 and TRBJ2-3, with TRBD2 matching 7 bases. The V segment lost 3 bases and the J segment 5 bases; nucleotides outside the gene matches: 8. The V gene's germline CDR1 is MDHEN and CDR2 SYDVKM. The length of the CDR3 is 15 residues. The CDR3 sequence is CASSFGVGEGDTQYF. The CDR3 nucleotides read TGTGCCAGCAGTTTCGGCGTAGGGGAGGGAGATACGCAGTATTTT.

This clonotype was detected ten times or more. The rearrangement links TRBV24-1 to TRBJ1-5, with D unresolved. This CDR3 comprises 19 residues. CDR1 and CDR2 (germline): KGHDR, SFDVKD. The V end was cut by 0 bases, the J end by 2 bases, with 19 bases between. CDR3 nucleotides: TGTGCCACCAGTGATTTGCACCCGTACAGAGTGCGGGGCAATCAGCCCCAGCATTTT. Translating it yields CATSDLHPYRVRGNQPQHF.

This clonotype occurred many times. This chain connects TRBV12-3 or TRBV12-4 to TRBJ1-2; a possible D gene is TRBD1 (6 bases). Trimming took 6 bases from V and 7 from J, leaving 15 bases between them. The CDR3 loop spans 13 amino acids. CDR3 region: CASRMGGASGYTF. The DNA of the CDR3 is TGTGCCAGCAGAATGGGGGGGGCGTCTGGCTACACCTTC.

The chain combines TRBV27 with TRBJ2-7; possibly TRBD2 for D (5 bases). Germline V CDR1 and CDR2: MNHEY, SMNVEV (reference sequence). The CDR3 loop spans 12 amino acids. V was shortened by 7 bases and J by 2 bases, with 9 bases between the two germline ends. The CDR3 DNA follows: TGTGCCAGCATGGGAGATACCTACGAGCAGTACTTC. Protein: CASMGDTYEQYF.

CDR3 residues: CATSVLGTDTQYF. In nucleotides, the CDR3 is TGTGCCACCAGTGTCCTAGGCACAGATACGCAGTATTTT. The rearrangement links TRBV24-1 to TRBJ2-3; D is undetermined. Per the germline V gene, CDR1 is KGHDR and CDR2 is SFDVKD. The CDR3 extends over 13 amino acids. V dropped 5 bases and J dropped 1 base, with 6 bases sitting between them.